The 32 T cell receptor beta chains below come from one sample, sequenced in a study of cytomegalovirus exposure and HLA in healthy donors. The study ran its PCR with 60 Vbeta and 13 Jbeta primers. Assay: immunoSEQ multiplex PCR; the TCRdb copy retains only in-frame clones and omits some. The repertoire holds some 150,000 clones, roughly four fifths seen once, with approximately 0.76% in the top ten. The sequencing sample was made of PBMCs. These receptors were obtained from a female donor in good health and CMV-seronegative.

This chain uses TRBV13 with TRBJ2-7, with 8 positions matching TRBD1. The junction had 6 bases not matched to a gene; V was cut back by 1 base and J by 4 bases. Germline V CDR1 and CDR2: PRHDT, FYEKMQ (reference sequence). This CDR3 has 15 residues. The CDR3 region is CASSLVQGARYEQYF. The CDR3 bases are TGTGCCAGCAGCTTAGTGCAGGGGGCGCGTTACGAGCAGTACTTC.

The chain carries TRBV7-2 and TRBJ2-7, with D perhaps matching TRBD1 (6 bases). The germline gives CDR1 SGHTA, CDR2 FQGNSA. V was shortened by 5 bases and J by 6 bases, with 20 bases between the two germline ends. The CDR3 spans 15 residues. CDR3 DNA: TGTGCCAGCAGCACTTCCTCCACAGGGCCGGGCGAGCAGTACTTC. Protein sequence: CASSTSSTGPGEQYF.

The chain has TRBV4-3 and TRBJ2-7; D is possibly TRBD2 (6 bases). The CDR3 is 15 residues long. Germline-derived CDR1 and CDR2 are LGHNA and YSLEER. V lost 0 bases and J 6 bases, leaving 15 bases between the germline ends. In nucleotides, the CDR3 is TGCGCCAGCAGCCAAGATGGTATAGCGGCCACCGAGCAGTACTTC. As protein: CASSQDGIAATEQYF.

The V gene is TRBV2, the J gene TRBJ1-5; TRBD1 might be the D (6 bases). Germline assignment: CDR1 SNHLY and CDR2 FYNNEI. The CDR3 spans 14 residues. Trimming took 4 bases from V and 3 from J, leaving 10 bases between them. CDR3 loop: CASSGQAANQPQHF. The DNA for the CDR3 is TGTGCCAGCAGTGGACAGGCCGCCAATCAGCCCCAGCATTTT.

This clone was detected once. The gene calls are TRBV10-1 and TRBJ2-7; TRBD1 agrees at 7 bases. CDR3 length: 14 residues. Germline V lookup: CDR1 WNHNN, CDR2 SYGVQD (reference sequence). Trimming cost V 5 bases and J 6 bases; bases outside gene matches: 10. The CDR3 loop reads CASSSGQADGEQYF. The CDR3 DNA sequence: TGCGCCAGCAGTTCAGGACAGGCAGACGGCGAGCAGTACTTC.

The rearrangement joins TRBV11-3 to TRBJ1-1, with D hard to call. Per germline, CDR1 SGHNT and CDR2 YENEEA. CDR3 size: 13 residues. V was pared by 2 bases and J by 3 bases, with 7 bases between. The CDR3 DNA reads as TGTGCCAGCAGCTTAAGGCGGGACACTGAAGCTTTCTTT. Its translation: CASSLRRDTEAFF.

The V and J genes are TRBV15 and TRBJ2-2; D gene ambiguous. Germline V gives CDR1 LNHNV, CDR2 YYDKDF (reference sequence). Trimming cost V 3 bases and J 6 bases, with 8 bases left between them. The CDR3 spans 13 residues. CDR3 bases: TGTGCCACCAGCAGCTCTACTGCCGGGGAGCTGTTTTTT. It yields the protein CATSSSTAGELFF.

In its sample, this clone was seen a few times. The chain links TRBV5-1 to TRBJ2-1; D gene ambiguous. Per germline, CDR1 SGHRS and CDR2 YFSETQ. CDR3 size: 14 residues. Trimming took off 6 bases at V and 0 bases at J, with 10 bases between the two ends. The CDR3 loop is CASTGQSSYNEQFF. The CDR3 coding sequence is TGCGCCAGCACAGGCCAGAGCTCCTACAATGAGCAGTTCTTC.

The genes are TRBV28 and TRBJ1-1; D uncertain. This CDR3 has 13 residues. The V and J ends lost 3 bases and 4 bases respectively, with 9 bases between them. Germline loops: CDR1 MDHEN, CDR2 SYDVKM. The CDR3 DNA reads TGTGCCAGCAGTTTCCCGGGGATCACTGAAGCTTTCTTT. This encodes CASSFPGITEAFF.

The chain is built from TRBV11-2 and TRBJ1-1; D uncertain. From germline, CDR1 is SGHAT and CDR2 FQNNGV. Trimming cost V 5 bases and J 11 bases, with 24 bases left between them. CDR3 length: 15 residues. The CDR3 coding sequence is TGTGCCAGCAGCCCACTGAGAGGCCGCCATTATCCGGCTTTCTTT. Its translation is CASSPLRGRHYPAFF.

This clone was found a few times. The chain is built from TRBV23-1 and TRBJ2-1; D is possibly TRBD2 (6 bases). TRBV23-1 is treated as an ORF (open reading frame) with a function not yet certain. The V gene lost 3 bases and the J gene lost 4 bases, with 16 bases spanning the gap. This CDR3 has 16 amino acids. The CDR3 nucleotides are TGCGCCAGCAGTCAGGGGGACTCGCGGGCGTACAATGAGCAGTTCTTC. As protein: CASSQGDSRAYNEQFF.

The CDR3 DNA reads TGTGCCAGCAGTCCATCCCTGGGAGGGGCGGAGGGCTACACCTTC. Translation gives CASSPSLGGAEGYTF. The gene calls are TRBV28 and TRBJ1-2; weak D call: TRBD1 (5 bases). The germline V gene has CDR1 MDHEN and CDR2 SYDVKM. The CDR3 runs to 15 residues. V dropped 5 bases and J dropped 8 bases, with 21 bases sitting between them.

This sequence joins TRBV11-2 and TRBJ1-6; unclear D gene. The CDR3 sequence is 12 residues long. Between the trimmed V and J ends, which lost 0 bases and 13 bases, there was a span of 7 bases. CDR1 SGHAT and CDR2 FQNNGV come from the germline V gene. CDR3 nucleotide sequence: TGTGCCAGCAGCTTAGACCTCCCCCCCCTCCACTTT. Its protein is CASSLDLPPLHF.

This clone was observed a few times. The CDR3 is CASSRGTGTSGSYEQYF. CDR3 DNA: TGTGCCAGCAGCCGAGGGACCGGGACTAGCGGCTCCTACGAGCAGTACTTC. The rearrangement uses TRBV4-2 and TRBJ2-7; TRBD2 matches 11 bases. CDR1 and CDR2 from the germline V gene are LGHNA and YNFKEQ. The V gene end was trimmed by 4 bases and the J gene end by 0 bases; junction bases not matched to a gene: 8. This CDR3 contains 17 residues.

The chain recombines TRBV4-1 with TRBJ1-1; 12 bases fit TRBD1. CDR3 length: 15 residues. V dropped 3 bases and J dropped 7; count of bases not matched to a gene: 6. The germline V gene has CDR1 MGHRA and CDR2 YSYEKL. This CDR3 reads CASSHRGQGAVEAFF. CDR3 bases: TGCGCCAGCAGCCATCGGGGACAGGGGGCGGTTGAAGCTTTCTTT.

V and J are TRBV27 and TRBJ2-3; D not certain. The V end was cut by 4 bases, the J end by 4 bases, with 12 bases between. Looked up from germline, CDR1 is MNHEY and CDR2 is SMNVEV (reference sequence). The CDR3 is 14 amino acids. The CDR3 protein is CASSYVNQADTQYF. CDR3 in DNA: TGTGCCAGCAGTTACGTTAATCAGGCAGATACGCAGTATTTT.

V and J are TRBV18 and TRBJ1-1; D is perhaps TRBD1 (6 bases). Germline loops: CDR1 KGHSH, CDR2 LQKENI. Trimming shortened V by 3 bases and J by 8 bases, and 13 bases separated the two germline ends. The CDR3 has 13 residues. Here the CDR3 reads CASSPTDRTEAFF. CDR3 sequence (DNA): TGTGCCAGCTCACCCACGGACAGAACAGAAGCTTTCTTT.

As regards this clone: This sample also contains other DNA sequences that code for the same CDR3. The chain uses TRBV2 and TRBJ1-3; 7 bases match TRBD1. Unmatched junction bases numbered 6, after V lost 4 bases and J lost 0 bases. Germline V gives CDR1 SNHLY, CDR2 FYNNEI. This CDR3 comprises 16 residues. The DNA of the CDR3 is TGTGCCAGCAGTGGGGACAGTCTGGGCTCTGGAAACACCATATATTTT. It translates to CASSGDSLGSGNTIYF. The full variable domain, rest sourced from reference TRBV2 and TRBJ1-3, is EPEVTQTPSHQVTQMGQEVILRCVPISNHLYFYWYRQILGQKVEFLVSFYNNEISEKSEIFDDQFSVERPDGSNFTLKIRSTKLEDSAMYFCASSGDSLGSGNTIYFGEGSWLTVV.

The V and J genes are TRBV5-4 and TRBJ2-4; perhaps TRBD1 as D (6 bases). Looked up from germline, CDR1 is SGHNT and CDR2 is YYREEE (reference sequence). This CDR3 contains 16 residues. Trimming left V 0 bases short and J 0 bases short, with 10 bases between. The DNA of the CDR3 is TGTGCCAGCAGCTTGGGAACAGGGTTAGCCAAAAACATTCAGTACTTC. Amino acids: CASSLGTGLAKNIQYF.

The chain has TRBV30 and TRBJ1-2; D is possibly TRBD1 (5 bases). The V end lost 3 bases, the J end lost 10 bases, and 12 bases lay between the germline ends. The CDR3 has 11 residues. Germline V gene data show CDR1 as GTSNPN and CDR2 as SVGIG (reference sequence). The CDR3 bases are TGTGCCTGGAGGGGGCAGGGCGACTACACCTTC. This codes for CAWRGQGDYTF.

This rearrangement joins TRBV7-9 to TRBJ2-1, with 8 bases lining up with TRBD2. CDR1 is SEHNR and CDR2 is FQNEAQ in the germline V gene (reference sequence). CDR3 size: 16 residues. Germline trimming cut 1 base from V and 5 bases from J; bases unmatched to any gene: 7. The CDR3 is CASSLGTGGPHNEQFF. The CDR3 DNA follows: TGTGCCAGCAGCTTAGGAACGGGAGGGCCCCACAATGAGCAGTTCTTC.

This chain joins TRBV30 and TRBJ1-2; D ambiguous. The V gene lost 2 bases and the J gene lost 1 base, with 8 bases spanning the gap. Germline loops: CDR1 GTSNPN, CDR2 SVGIG (reference sequence). The CDR3 runs 13 residues. The DNA of the CDR3 is TGTGCCTGGAGTTTGGTCAGTAACTATGGCTACACCTTC. Encoded protein: CAWSLVSNYGYTF.

Only a few counts were recorded for this clone. The rearrangement uses TRBV19 and TRBJ1-2, with D maybe TRBD1 (6 bases). The CDR3 sequence is 13 residues long. Trimming stripped 5 bases from V and 3 bases from J, with 10 bases between. Looked up from germline, CDR1 is LNHDA and CDR2 is SQIVND (reference sequence). The CDR3 is CASSSSGDYGYTF. The CDR3 DNA reads as TGTGCCAGTAGTTCGTCAGGGGACTATGGCTACACCTTC.

The chain joins TRBV6-5 to TRBJ2-1; D possibly corresponds to TRBD2 (7 bases). V was shortened by 1 base and J by 1 base, with 11 bases between the two germline ends. Germline V CDR1 and CDR2: MNHEY, SVGAGI. The CDR3 has 16 residues. The CDR3 reads CASSYLRGRSYNEQFF. The DNA for the CDR3 is TGTGCCAGCAGTTACTTGCGGGGGCGATCCTACAATGAGCAGTTCTTC.

The chain recombines TRBV5-3 with TRBJ1-4; D might be TRBD1 (6 bases). TRBV5-3 is noted as an ORF with a role that remains uncertain. CDR3 length: 15 amino acids. Trimming shortened V by 5 bases and J by 2 bases, and 13 bases separated the two germline ends. In DNA form, the CDR3 reads TGTGCCAGAAGATTCAGGGGAGGGACTAATGAAAAACTGTTTTTT. Its translation is CARRFRGGTNEKLFF.

This clone was observed a few times. The V and J genes are TRBV6-4 and TRBJ1-2; TRBD1 might be the D (5 bases). The CDR3 is made up of 14 amino acids. CDR1 is MRHNA and CDR2 is SNTAGT in the germline V gene. Trimming removed 3 bases at V and 8 bases at J, with 16 bases between. The chain's CDR3 is CASSEGGEGGGYTF. The CDR3 region has the DNA TGTGCCAGCAGTGAGGGGGGGGAAGGAGGAGGCTACACCTTC.

J is TRBJ1-1 and V is TRBV13, with D possibly matching TRBD1 (6 bases). From germline, CDR1 is PRHDT and CDR2 FYEKMQ (reference sequence). The CDR3 totals 13 residues. Trimming removed 0 bases from V and 10 bases from J, with 12 bases in between. CDR3 residues: CASSLGLRGGAFF. DNA of the CDR3: TGTGCCAGCAGCTTAGGCCTGAGGGGGGGAGCTTTCTTT.

This clone was detected once. This sequence joins TRBV30 and TRBJ1-1, with no clear D. Germline values: CDR1 GTSNPN, CDR2 SVGIG (reference sequence). The CDR3 has 14 residues. Trimming took 0 bases from V and 0 from J, leaving 8 bases between them. The DNA of the CDR3 is TGTGCCTGGAGTGTTGCAGCGATGAACACTGAAGCTTTCTTT. Its translation: CAWSVAAMNTEAFF.

The chain couples TRBV30 to TRBJ2-4; TRBD2 agrees at 11 bases. The junction had 9 bases not matched to a gene; V was cut back by 4 bases and J by 1 base. The CDR3 sequence is 17 residues long. The germline V gene has CDR1 GTSNPN and CDR2 SVGIG (reference sequence). The CDR3 sequence is CAWTVAGGRSAKNIQYF. In DNA form, the CDR3 reads TGTGCCTGGACTGTAGCGGGGGGGCGGAGCGCCAAAAACATTCAGTACTTC.

This clone came up a few times. V and J are TRBV6-6 and TRBJ1-1; the D is unclear. Trimming removed 8 bases at V and 4 bases at J, with 17 bases between. The CDR3 totals 14 residues. Per germline, CDR1 MNHNY and CDR2 SVGAGI (reference sequence). DNA of the CDR3: TGTGCCAGCTCTAAGGAGGCCCGAGGCACTGAAGCTTTCTTT. Residues: CASSKEARGTEAFF.

This clone appeared a single time. V and J are TRBV7-9 and TRBJ1-4, with 7 bases matching TRBD1. This CDR3 spans 16 amino acids. V trimming: 1 base; J trimming: 3 bases; junction bases outside the gene matches: 5. Germline V CDR1 and CDR2: SEHNR, FQNEAQ (reference sequence). The CDR3 coding sequence is TGTGCCAGCAGCTTAGAGACAGGGTGGGCTAATGAAAAACTGTTTTTT. It is translated as CASSLETGWANEKLFF.

This chain joins TRBV5-6 and TRBJ1-5, with TRBD1 as a possible D gene (5 bases). V was clipped by 1 base and J by 2 bases, with 13 bases between them. Germline V gene data show CDR1 as SGHDT and CDR2 as YYEEEE. The CDR3 contains 16 residues. In DNA, the CDR3 is TGTGCCAGCAGCTTGCGTTCAGGGCAACGCAATCAGCCCCAGCATTTT. Protein product: CASSLRSGQRNQPQHF.